These T cell receptor beta chains were read from a single sample in a study of OX40 agonist ivuxolimab in advanced cancers. Generated by immunoSEQ multiplex PCR, the TCRdb table keeps only in-frame clones and is missing some. Of over 150,000 clones in the sample, around 94% are singletons; the top ten hold 0.3% to 0.35%. The material was CD4+ or CD8+ T cells sorted from blood, obtained in a trial of the OX40 agonist ivuxolimab. These receptors all stem from an adult with an advanced solid tumor such as melanoma, head and neck, liver or kidney cancer. Both conserved end residues are part of each CDR3.

CDR3: CASSLALAPLEQYF; J: TRBJ2-7; V: TRBV5-1
CDR3: CASRGLSANSYNEQFF; J: TRBJ2-1; V: TRBV7-2
CDR3: CATSTPGKNTEAFF; J: TRBJ1-1; V: TRBV15
CDR3: CASSPPQGGNTEAFF; J: TRBJ1-1; V: TRBV5-1
CDR3: CASIQPLAGPTDTQYF; J: TRBJ2-3; V: TRBV28
CDR3: CASSPPVGAYEQYF; J: TRBJ2-7; V: TRBV18
CDR3: CAWRPTPWGYTF; J: TRBJ1-2; V: TRBV30
CDR3: CATSPRPKDKEETQYF; J: TRBJ2-5; V: TRBV5-1
CDR3: CASSLAPGRGYGYTF; J: TRBJ1-2; V: TRBV7-2
CDR3: CASSLASGRTDTQYF; J: TRBJ2-3; V: TRBV5-4
CDR3: CASRLLTGLGTNEKLFF; J: TRBJ1-4; V: TRBV7-9
CDR3: CAWSVLAGGETQYF; J: TRBJ2-5; V: TRBV30
CDR3: CASGSRTNGGTQYF; J: TRBJ2-3; V: TRBV12-5
CDR3: CASSAGVDTEAFF; J: TRBJ1-1; V: TRBV2
CDR3: CASMVQGAYEQYF; J: TRBJ2-7; V: TRBV27
CDR3: CAISEISGYEQFF; J: TRBJ2-1; V: TRBV10-3
CDR3: CASSPDSNQPQHF; J: TRBJ1-5; V: TRBV28
CDR3: CASSYSANTEAFF; J: TRBJ1-1; V: TRBV6-5
CDR3: CASSSTGQLSNQPQHF; J: TRBJ1-5; V: TRBV27
CDR3: CAKPSRGDNSNQPQHF; J: TRBJ1-5; V: TRBV9
CDR3: CASSLGGRTYSSTDTQYF; J: TRBJ2-3; V: TRBV5-4
CDR3: CASSLVGSGADTQYF; J: TRBJ2-3; V: TRBV7-6
CDR3: CASRPRVGPDTQYF; J: TRBJ2-3; V: TRBV7-9
CDR3: CASSYRGPYEQYF; J: TRBJ2-7; V: TRBV6-5
CDR3: CASSLAGQLNQETQYF; J: TRBJ2-5; V: TRBV5-1
CDR3: CASSQDVVRSGGYTF; J: TRBJ1-2; V: TRBV4-1
CDR3: CASSLEGLAGGPETQYF; J: TRBJ2-5; V: TRBV5-4
CDR3: CASSPGTSLGYGYTF; J: TRBJ1-2; V: TRBV7-2
CDR3: CASSRRGAEAFF; J: TRBJ1-1; V: TRBV27
CDR3: CASSPPRGASSGNTIYF; J: TRBJ1-3; V: TRBV4-3
CDR3: CASSLLGTGPYEQYF; J: TRBJ2-7; V: TRBV5-1
CDR3: CASRTEGGQETQYF; J: TRBJ2-5; V: TRBV5-4
CDR3: CASSLLAGGTSYNEQFF; J: TRBJ2-1; V: TRBV19
CDR3: CASSGNGQGVENEQFF; J: TRBJ2-1; V: TRBV7-2
CDR3: CASSFGGPETQYF; J: TRBJ2-5; V: TRBV7-2
CDR3: CASSPREGASYEQYF; J: TRBJ2-7; V: TRBV6-1
CDR3: CASSPVNRGAYEQYF; J: TRBJ2-7; V: TRBV6-6
CDR3: CSVGPGTAEAFF; J: TRBJ1-1; V: TRBV29-1
CDR3: CASSYSPDRGRAHGFF; J: TRBJ1-1; V: TRBV6-6
CDR3: CASSLGATVSYEQYF; J: TRBJ2-7; V: TRBV5-1
CDR3: CASSLESSYEQYF; J: TRBJ2-7; V: TRBV7-9
CDR3: CASSTGFRGLENTEAFF; J: TRBJ1-1; V: TRBV11-3
CDR3: CASSPGGQGNQPQHF; J: TRBJ1-5; V: TRBV18
CDR3: CASSQFLTGQGAAGNTIYF; J: TRBJ1-3; V: TRBV4-2
CDR3: CASSALGDTQYF; J: TRBJ2-3; V: TRBV19
CDR3: CAISPRTGTNTEAFF; J: TRBJ1-1; V: TRBV10-3
CDR3: CASSAQGAGSNQPQHF; J: TRBJ1-5; V: TRBV7-2
CDR3: CASSLGGTGPYQETQYF; J: TRBJ2-5; V: TRBV5-1
CDR3: CASSEQANQPQHF; J: TRBJ1-5; V: TRBV6-4
CDR3: CASSPPVGEQYF; J: TRBJ2-7; V: TRBV18
CDR3: CASSLVGTGRMYF; J: TRBJ2-4; V: TRBV4-3
CDR3: CSVESGGTEAFF; J: TRBJ1-1; V: TRBV29-1
CDR3: CASSQKTGLSYEQYF; J: TRBJ2-7; V: TRBV4-3
CDR3: CASSQAGTRGNEQFF; J: TRBJ2-1; V: TRBV5-1
CDR3: CASSLAPAGSSYNEQFF; J: TRBJ2-1; V: TRBV4-2
CDR3: CASGWDRGNTIYF; J: TRBJ1-3; V: TRBV6-6